This TCR beta chain was recovered during a study of T cell changes during pregnancy in multiple sclerosis. The germline CDR1 and CDR2 sequences are SGHNT and YENEEA. This CDR3 has 13 residues. V was cut by 0 bases and J by 8 bases, with 8 bases left in between. The method was immunoSEQ multiplex PCR; TCRdb's version includes in-frame clones alone and lacks a portion of them. The table lists approximately 30,000 clones, about 91% of them singletons. This receptor was identified in a female donor with multiple sclerosis, enrolled in a pregnancy study. The sequenced sample was CD4+ T cells from peripheral blood mononuclear cells, obtained in the second trimester of pregnancy. V and J are TRBV11-3 and TRBJ2-1; perhaps TRBD2 as D (6 bases). The CDR3 nucleotides read TGTGCCAGCAGCTTAGATTTAGCGGATGAGCAGTTCTTC. It yields the protein CASSLDLADEQFF.